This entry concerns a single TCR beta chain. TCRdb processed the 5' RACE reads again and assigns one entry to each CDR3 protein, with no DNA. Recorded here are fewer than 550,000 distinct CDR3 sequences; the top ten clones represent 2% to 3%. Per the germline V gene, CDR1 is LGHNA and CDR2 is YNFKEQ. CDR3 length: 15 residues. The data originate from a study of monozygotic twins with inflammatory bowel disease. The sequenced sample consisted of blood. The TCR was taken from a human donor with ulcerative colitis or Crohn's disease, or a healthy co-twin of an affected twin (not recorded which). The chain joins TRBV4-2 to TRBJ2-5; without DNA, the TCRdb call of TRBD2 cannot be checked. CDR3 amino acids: CASSSTSGDQETQYF.